This entry features one T cell receptor beta chain sequence. What it binds is not known. The treatment here: over 15 received Ad26.COV2.S at low or high dose, single or two shots; roughly 5 received placebo; per-sample allocation not given. Following the first vaccine or placebo injection, samples were taken on day 63. The data stem from a study of Ad26.COV2.S vaccination and SARS-CoV-2 variants. Trimming shortened V by 0 bases and J by 4 bases, and 11 bases separated the two germline ends. This CDR3 spans 15 amino acids. Germline CDR1 reads SGHNT; CDR2 reads YYREEE (reference sequence). The table came from immunoSEQ multiplex PCR; TCRdb's copy has only in-frame clones and leaves some out. The sample records roughly 410,000 clones, about 83% being singletons. General study points: TCR breadth and depth estimates may have understated total T cell responses.

The chain employs TRBV5-4 and TRBJ2-1; D is perhaps TRBD2 (6 bases). This TCR was sampled from a person aged 18-65 years who received the Ad26.COV2.S COVID-19 vaccine or a placebo. Source: peripheral blood, taken in a trial of Ad26.COV2.S vaccine versus placebo. CDR3 sequence: CASSLALGLYNEQFF. In nucleotides, the CDR3 is TGTGCCAGCAGCTTGGCCCTAGGACTATACAATGAGCAGTTCTTC. The whole variable domain, remainder taken from reference TRBV5-4 and TRBJ2-1, is ETGVTQSPTHLIKTRGQQVTLRCSSQSGHNTVSWYQQALGQGPQFIFQYYREEENGRGNFPPRFSGLQFPNYSSELNVNALELDDSALYLCASSLALGLYNEQFFGPGTRLTVL.